This section outlines one T cell receptor (beta chain) sequence together with its context. The V and J ends lost 2 bases and 0 bases respectively, with 10 bases between them. The germline CDR1 and CDR2 sequences are MGHDK and SYGVNS. The CDR3 spans 15 residues. This record comes from a study of T-cell memory formation after mild COVID-19. The wider study: The study found TCR clusters largely donor specific.

TCRdb reprocessed the 5' RACE reads with MiXCR, giving one entry per CDR3 protein. The sample includes around 140,000 distinct CDR3 sequences, 5.5% to 7% of them seen just once. The sample consisted of PBMCs or a T cell subset sorted from them (not recorded which). The rearrangement links TRBV25-1 to TRBJ1-2, with a possible D match to TRBD1 (5 bases). This sequence originates from an adult woman who had mild COVID-19 (a few samples of this study predate the infection). Cell type and time point are not known. CDR3 DNA: TGTGCCAGCAGTGAAGACAGTATCGCTAACTATGGCTACACCTTC. Encoded protein: CASSEDSIANYGYTF.